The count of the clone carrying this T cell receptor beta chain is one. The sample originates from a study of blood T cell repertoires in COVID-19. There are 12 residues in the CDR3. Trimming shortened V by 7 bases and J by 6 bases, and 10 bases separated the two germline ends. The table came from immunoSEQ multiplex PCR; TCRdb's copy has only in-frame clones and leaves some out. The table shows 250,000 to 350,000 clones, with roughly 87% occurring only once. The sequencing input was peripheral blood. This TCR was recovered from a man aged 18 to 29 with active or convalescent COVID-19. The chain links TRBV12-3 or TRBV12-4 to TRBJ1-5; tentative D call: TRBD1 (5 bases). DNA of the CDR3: TGTGCCAGCACCGCGGGGGGTCAGCCCCAGCATTTT. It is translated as CASTAGGQPQHF.